This T cell receptor beta chain was observed in a study of blood T cell repertoires in COVID-19. Method: immunoSEQ multiplex PCR; TCRdb's copy keeps in-frame clones and lacks some. The sample includes approximately 79,000 clones, approximately 90% of them seen just once. The sequenced material came from peripheral blood. This TCR derives from a man in his sixties with acute or convalescent COVID-19.

CDR3 protein: CASSLAGGTGNTIYF. DNA for the CDR3: TGTGCCAGCAGCCTTGCAGGGGGTACTGGAAACACCATATATTTT. The chain joins TRBV7-3 to TRBJ1-3; 7 nucleotides line up with TRBD1. The germline V gene encodes CDR1 SGHTA and CDR2 FQGTGA. V was clipped by 5 bases and J by 2 bases; unmatched bases: 6. This CDR3 is built from 15 residues.